This T cell receptor (beta chain) emerged from a study of control samples from healthy donors and cancer patients. This clone was counted once. Using immunoSEQ multiplex PCR, the repertoire was profiled, and TCRdb retains in-frame clones only, with some absent. The sample includes about 120,000 clones, more than 80% of them seen just once. Trimming pared 1 base from V and 5 bases from J, leaving 9 bases between. Germline V CDR1 and CDR2: LGHNA, YNFKEQ. The CDR3 spans 14 residues. This rearrangement joins TRBV4-2 to TRBJ2-1, with no clear D. Sequenced: blood. The receptor comes from a man in his forties or fifties in good health. CDR3 nucleotides: TGTGCCAGCAGCCAAGGTCCGCAGGACAATGAGCAGTTCTTC. Protein: CASSQGPQDNEQFF.